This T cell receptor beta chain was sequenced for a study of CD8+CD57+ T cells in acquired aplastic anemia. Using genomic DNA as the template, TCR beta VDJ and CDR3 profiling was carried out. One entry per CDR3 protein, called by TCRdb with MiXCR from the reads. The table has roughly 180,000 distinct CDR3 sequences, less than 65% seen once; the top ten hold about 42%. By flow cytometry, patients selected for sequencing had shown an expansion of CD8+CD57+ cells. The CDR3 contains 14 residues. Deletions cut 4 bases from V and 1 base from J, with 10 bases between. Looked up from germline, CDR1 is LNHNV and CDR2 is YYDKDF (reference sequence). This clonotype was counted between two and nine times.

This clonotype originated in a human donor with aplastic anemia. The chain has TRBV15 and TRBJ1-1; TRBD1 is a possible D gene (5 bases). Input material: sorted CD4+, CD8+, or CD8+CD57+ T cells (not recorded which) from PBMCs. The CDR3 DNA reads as TGTGCCACCAGCATTGAGGGGCGGAACACTGAAGCTTTCTTT. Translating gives CATSIEGRNTEAFF.